This T cell receptor (beta chain) was observed in a study of cytomegalovirus exposure and HLA in healthy donors. 60 Vbeta and 13 Jbeta primers were used in PCR. The data were produced by immunoSEQ multiplex PCR, yet TCRdb's version contains in-frame clones alone and is incomplete. Here the sample spans approximately 140,000 clones, 77% being singletons. Broader study findings: For most subjects, TCR beta sequences were reported to predict HLA-A and HLA-B alleles with accuracy. The study designated fewer than 200 TCR beta chains cytomegalovirus-associated.

About this clone itself: Antigen unknown.

This TCR derives from a female donor in good health and CMV-seronegative. Sequencing was carried out using PBMCs.

The CDR3 nucleotides are TGTGCCTGGAGTCTAGGAGGCAGCTCCTACGAGCAGTACTTC. Its translation: CAWSLGGSSYEQYF. This chain joins TRBV30 and TRBJ2-7, with a tentative D call TRBD2 (5 bases). The germline CDR1 and CDR2 sequences are GTSNPN and SVGIG (reference sequence). V lost 2 bases to trimming and J lost 0 bases, with 11 bases between them. The CDR3 is made up of 14 amino acids.